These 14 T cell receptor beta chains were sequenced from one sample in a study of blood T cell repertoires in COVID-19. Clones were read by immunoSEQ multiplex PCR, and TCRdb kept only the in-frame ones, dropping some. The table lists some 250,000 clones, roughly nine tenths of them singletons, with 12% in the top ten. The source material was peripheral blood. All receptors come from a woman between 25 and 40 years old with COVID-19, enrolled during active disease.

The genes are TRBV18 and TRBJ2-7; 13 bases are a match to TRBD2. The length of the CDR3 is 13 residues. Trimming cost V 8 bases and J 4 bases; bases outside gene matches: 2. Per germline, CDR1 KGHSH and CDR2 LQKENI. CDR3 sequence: CASGTSGVYEQYF. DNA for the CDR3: TGTGCCAGCGGGACTAGCGGGGTATACGAGCAGTACTTC.

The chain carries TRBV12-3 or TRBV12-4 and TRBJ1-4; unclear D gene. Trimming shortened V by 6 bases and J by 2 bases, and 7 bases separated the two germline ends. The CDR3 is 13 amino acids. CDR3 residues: CASRDSTNEKLFF. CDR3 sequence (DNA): TGTGCCAGCAGGGACTCGACTAATGAAAAACTGTTTTTT.

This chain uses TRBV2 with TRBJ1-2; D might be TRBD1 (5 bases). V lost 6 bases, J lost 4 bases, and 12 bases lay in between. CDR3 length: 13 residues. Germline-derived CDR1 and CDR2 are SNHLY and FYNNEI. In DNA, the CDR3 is TGTGCCAGCAGGGAAACGACAGTCTATGGCTACACCTTC. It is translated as CASRETTVYGYTF. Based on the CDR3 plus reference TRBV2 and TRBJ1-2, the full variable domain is EPEVTQTPSHQVTQMGQEVILRCVPISNHLYFYWYRQILGQKVEFLVSFYNNEISEKSEIFDDQFSVERPDGSNFTLKIRSTKLEDSAMYFCASRETTVYGYTFGSGTRLTVV.

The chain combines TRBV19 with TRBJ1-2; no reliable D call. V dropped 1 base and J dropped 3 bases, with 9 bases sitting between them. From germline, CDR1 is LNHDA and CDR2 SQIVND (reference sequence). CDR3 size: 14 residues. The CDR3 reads CASSIGGQDYGYTF. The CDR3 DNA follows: TGTGCCAGTAGTATAGGTGGGCAGGACTATGGCTACACCTTC.

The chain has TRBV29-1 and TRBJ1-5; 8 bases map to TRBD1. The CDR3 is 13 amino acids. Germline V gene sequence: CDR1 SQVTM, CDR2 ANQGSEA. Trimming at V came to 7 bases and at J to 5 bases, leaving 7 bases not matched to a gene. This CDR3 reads CSAGTGGDQPQHF. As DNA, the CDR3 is TGCAGCGCCGGGACAGGAGGGGATCAGCCCCAGCATTTT. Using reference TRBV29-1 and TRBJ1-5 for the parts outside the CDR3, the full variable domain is SAVISQKPSRDICQRGTSLTIQCQVDSQVTMMFWYRQQPGQSLTLIATANQGSEATYESGFVIDKFPISRPNLTFSTLTVSNMSPEDSSIYLCSAGTGGDQPQHFGDGTRLSIL.

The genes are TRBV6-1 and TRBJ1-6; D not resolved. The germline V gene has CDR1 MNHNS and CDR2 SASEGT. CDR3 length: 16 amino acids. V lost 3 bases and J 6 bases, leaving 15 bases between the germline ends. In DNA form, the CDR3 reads TGTGCCAGCAGTGAGACCTTCAGCGGATTTAATTCACCCCTCCACTTT. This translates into CASSETFSGFNSPLHF.

CDR3 bases: TGTGCCAGCAGCCCGGGGGGGCTGGTTTACGAGCAGTACTTC. Amino acid sequence: CASSPGGLVYEQYF. This chain uses TRBV5-6 with TRBJ2-7, with 8 bases identical to TRBD2. The CDR3 runs 14 residues. Germline-derived CDR1 and CDR2 are SGHDT and YYEEEE. J gave up 4 bases and V 4 bases, and 7 bases lay outside the gene matches.

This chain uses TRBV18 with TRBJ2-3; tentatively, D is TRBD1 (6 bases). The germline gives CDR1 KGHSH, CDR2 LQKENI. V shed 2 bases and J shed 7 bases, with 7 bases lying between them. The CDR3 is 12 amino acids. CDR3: CASSPDRNTQYF. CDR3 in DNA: TGTGCCAGCTCACCAGACAGGAATACGCAGTATTTT.

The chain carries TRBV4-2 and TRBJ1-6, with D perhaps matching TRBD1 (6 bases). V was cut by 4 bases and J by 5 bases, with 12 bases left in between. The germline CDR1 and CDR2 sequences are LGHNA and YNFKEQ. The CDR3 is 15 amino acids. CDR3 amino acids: CASSPHTGNNSPLHF. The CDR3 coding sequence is TGTGCCAGCAGCCCCCATACAGGGAATAATTCACCCCTCCACTTT.

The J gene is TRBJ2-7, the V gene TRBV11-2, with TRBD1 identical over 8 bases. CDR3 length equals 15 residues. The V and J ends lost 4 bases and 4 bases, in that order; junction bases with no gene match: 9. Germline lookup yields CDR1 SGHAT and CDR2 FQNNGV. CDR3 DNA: TGTGCCAGCAGCTCCGACCCGGGACAGGTGTACGAGCAGTACTTC. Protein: CASSSDPGQVYEQYF.

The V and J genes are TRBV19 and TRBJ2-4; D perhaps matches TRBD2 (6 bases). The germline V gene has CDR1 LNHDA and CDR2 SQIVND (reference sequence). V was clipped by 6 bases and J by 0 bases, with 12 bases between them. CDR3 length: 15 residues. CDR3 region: CASRDGRTAKNIQYF. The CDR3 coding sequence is TGTGCCAGTAGGGATGGGAGGACAGCCAAAAACATTCAGTACTTC.

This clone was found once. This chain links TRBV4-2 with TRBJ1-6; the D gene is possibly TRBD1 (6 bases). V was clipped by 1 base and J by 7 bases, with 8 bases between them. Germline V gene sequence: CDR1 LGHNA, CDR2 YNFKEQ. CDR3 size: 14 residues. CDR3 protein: CASSQGQANSPLHF. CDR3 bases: TGTGCCAGCAGCCAAGGACAGGCGAATTCACCCCTCCACTTT.

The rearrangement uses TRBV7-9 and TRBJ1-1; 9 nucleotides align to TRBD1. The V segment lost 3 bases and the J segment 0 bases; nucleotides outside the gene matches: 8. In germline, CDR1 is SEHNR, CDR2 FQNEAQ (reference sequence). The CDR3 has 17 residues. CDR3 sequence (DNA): TGTGCCAGCAGCTTGTTGACAGGGGGTTTGGTGAACACTGAAGCTTTCTTT. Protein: CASSLLTGGLVNTEAFF.

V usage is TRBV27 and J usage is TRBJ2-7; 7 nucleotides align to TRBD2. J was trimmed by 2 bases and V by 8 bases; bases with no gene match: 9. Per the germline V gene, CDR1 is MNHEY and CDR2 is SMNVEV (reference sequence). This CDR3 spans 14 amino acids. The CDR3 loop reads CASSLGGDAYEQYF. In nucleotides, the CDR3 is TGTGCCAGCTCCCTTGGGGGGGACGCCTACGAGCAGTACTTC.